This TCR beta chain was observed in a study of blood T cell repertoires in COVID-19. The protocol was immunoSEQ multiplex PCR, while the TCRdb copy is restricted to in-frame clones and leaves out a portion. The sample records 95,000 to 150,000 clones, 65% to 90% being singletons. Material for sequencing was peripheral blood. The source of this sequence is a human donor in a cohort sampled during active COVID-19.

The CDR3 coding sequence is TGTGCCAGCAGCGAGACTAGCGGGGTTTACAATGAGCAGTTCTTC. This encodes CASSETSGVYNEQFF. The chain is built from TRBV2 and TRBJ2-1, with 11 bases fitting TRBD2. This CDR3 contains 15 residues. J gave up 4 bases and V 6 bases, and 5 bases lay outside the gene matches. Looked up from germline, CDR1 is SNHLY and CDR2 is FYNNEI. Full variable domain (rest looked up from reference TRBV2 and TRBJ2-1): EPEVTQTPSHQVTQMGQEVILRCVPISNHLYFYWYRQILGQKVEFLVSFYNNEISEKSEIFDDQFSVERPDGSNFTLKIRSTKLEDSAMYFCASSETSGVYNEQFFGPGTRLTVL.